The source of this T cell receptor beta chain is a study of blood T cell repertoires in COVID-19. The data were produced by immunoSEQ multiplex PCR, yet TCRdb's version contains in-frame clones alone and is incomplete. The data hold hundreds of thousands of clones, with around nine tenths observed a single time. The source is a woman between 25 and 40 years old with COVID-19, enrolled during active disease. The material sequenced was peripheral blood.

Here the CDR3 DNA reads TGTGCCAGTAGTATGGGACAGGGGACGTTGTCTGGCTACACCTTC. Translated, it gives CASSMGQGTLSGYTF. The chain is built from TRBV19 and TRBJ1-2; 10 bases line up with TRBD1. The length of the CDR3 is 15 residues. Germline-derived CDR1 and CDR2 are LNHDA and SQIVND (reference sequence). The V and J ends lost 3 bases and 7 bases, in that order; junction bases with no gene match: 8.